This TCR beta chain is from a study of identical twins. Addition of a universal primer site occurred through template switching, and cDNA carried unique molecular identifiers. TCRdb re-analysed the 5' RACE reads in MiXCR, keeping a single row per CDR3 protein. The sample has around 480,000 distinct CDR3 sequences, roughly 13% seen once; the top ten hold approximately 0.9%. Each donor (without exception) was a healthy Caucasian. The CDR3 is 12 residues long. V lost 4 bases, J lost 5 bases, and 8 bases lay in between. Germline lookup yields CDR1 SNHLY and CDR2 FYNNEI. The same data also contributed to another study, on yellow fever vaccine responses in identical twins.

The TCR was taken from a woman younger than 30 in good health. Sequenced: CD4+ T cells sorted from blood. The chain carries TRBV2 and TRBJ2-5; D is uncertain. CDR3 residues: CASSGVLETQYF. In DNA, the CDR3 is TGTGCCAGCAGTGGGGTTCTCGAGACCCAGTACTTC.